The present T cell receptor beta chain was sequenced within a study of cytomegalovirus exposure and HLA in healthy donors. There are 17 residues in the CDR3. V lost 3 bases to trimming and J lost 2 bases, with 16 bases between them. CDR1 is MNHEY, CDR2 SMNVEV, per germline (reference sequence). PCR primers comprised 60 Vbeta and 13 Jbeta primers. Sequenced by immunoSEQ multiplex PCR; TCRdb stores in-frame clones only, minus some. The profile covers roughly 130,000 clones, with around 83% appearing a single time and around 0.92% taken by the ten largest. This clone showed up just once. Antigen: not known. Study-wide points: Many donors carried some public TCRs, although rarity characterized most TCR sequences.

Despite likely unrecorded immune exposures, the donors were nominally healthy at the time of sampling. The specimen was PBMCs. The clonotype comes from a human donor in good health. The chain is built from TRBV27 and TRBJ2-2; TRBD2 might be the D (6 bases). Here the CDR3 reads CASSFGLTPINTGELFF. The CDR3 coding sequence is TGTGCCAGCAGTTTCGGACTAACTCCTATAAACACCGGGGAGCTGTTTTTT.